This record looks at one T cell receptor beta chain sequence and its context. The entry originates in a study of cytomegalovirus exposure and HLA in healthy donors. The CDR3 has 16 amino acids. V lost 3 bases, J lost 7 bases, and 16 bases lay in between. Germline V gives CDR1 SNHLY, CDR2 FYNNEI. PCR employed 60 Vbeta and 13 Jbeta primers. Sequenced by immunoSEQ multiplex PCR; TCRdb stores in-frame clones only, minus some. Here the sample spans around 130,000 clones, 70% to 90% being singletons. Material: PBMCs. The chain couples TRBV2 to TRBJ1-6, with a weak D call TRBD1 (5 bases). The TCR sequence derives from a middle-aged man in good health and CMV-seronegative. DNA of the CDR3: TGTGCCAGCAGTGAGGGCGGAGGGGCCCAAAATTCACCCCTCCACTTT. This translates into CASSEGGGAQNSPLHF.